This passage covers 21 T cell receptor beta chains from one sample sequenced in a study of blood T cell repertoires in COVID-19. Repertoires were generated with immunoSEQ multiplex PCR, while TCRdb's copy carries only in-frame clones and drops some. The sample consists of some 120,000 clones, 88% of them appearing once. The sample comprised peripheral blood. These receptors originate from a human donor in a cohort sampled during active COVID-19.

The chain joins TRBV7-9 to TRBJ2-7; 10 bases fit TRBD2. CDR1 and CDR2 from the germline V gene are SEHNR and FQNEAQ (reference sequence). V trimming: 2 bases; J trimming: 7 bases; junction bases outside the gene matches: 5. This CDR3 is 14 amino acids long. Here the CDR3 reads CASSLRAGGGEQYF. DNA for the CDR3: TGTGCCAGCAGCTTAAGAGCGGGAGGGGGAGAGCAGTACTTC.

This clone was counted a single time. The chain couples TRBV7-9 to TRBJ1-1; TRBD1 is a possible D gene (5 bases). The V gene lost 6 bases and the J gene lost 1 base, with 15 bases spanning the gap. CDR1 is SEHNR and CDR2 is FQNEAQ in the germline V gene (reference sequence). The CDR3 consists of 15 residues. The CDR3 sequence: CASRKAGRSNTEAFF. CDR3 DNA sequence: TGTGCCAGCAGAAAAGCGGGACGTTCGAACACTGAAGCTTTCTTT.

This chain uses TRBV27 with TRBJ2-5, with TRBD2 matching 7 bases. The germline gives CDR1 MNHEY, CDR2 SMNVEV (reference sequence). The trim removed 3 bases at V and 0 bases at J, leaving 7 bases unmatched. The CDR3 is 16 amino acids. CDR3 in amino acids: CASSFSWRGNQETQYF. The DNA for the CDR3 is TGTGCCAGCAGTTTTTCTTGGCGGGGGAACCAAGAGACCCAGTACTTC.

The CDR3 DNA reads TGCAGTGCTAGTCCTATGGGACACAGAACCACCGGGGAGCTGTTTTTT. This gives the protein CSASPMGHRTTGELFF. This chain joins TRBV20-1 and TRBJ2-2, with D perhaps matching TRBD1 (6 bases). The CDR3 totals 16 residues. Per germline, CDR1 DFQATT and CDR2 SNEGSKA (reference sequence). Trimming stripped 3 bases from V and 4 bases from J, with 18 bases between.

V usage is TRBV5-1 and J usage is TRBJ1-6; 7 bases are shared with TRBD1. The V gene's germline CDR1 is SGHRS and CDR2 YFSETQ. Trimming took 7 bases from V and 5 from J; bases not matched to a gene: 9. This CDR3 comprises 15 residues. In DNA, the CDR3 is TGCGCCAGCCGTGACAGGGCAACAAATAATTCACCCCTCCACTTT. Translating gives CASRDRATNNSPLHF.

This clone has just a few counts. J is TRBJ1-6 and V is TRBV6-5; D gene uncertain. V lost 0 bases and J lost 10, with 13 bases in between. This CDR3 region has 15 residues. From germline, CDR1 is MNHEY and CDR2 SVGAGI. The CDR3 DNA reads as TGTGCCAGCAGTTACTCGCGGGTCTTTAACTCACCCCTCCACTTT. This encodes CASSYSRVFNSPLHF.

The V and J genes are TRBV29-1 and TRBJ1-2; no clear D gene. Germline assignment: CDR1 SQVTM and CDR2 ANQGSEA. The CDR3 covers 14 residues. V lost 4 bases to trimming and J lost 7 bases, with 19 bases between them. The CDR3 DNA reads as TGCAGCGTTGGTCCCGCGGGAGGGAAGGCTGGCTACACCTTC. Translation: CSVGPAGGKAGYTF.

The chain has TRBV3-1 (or the pseudogene TRBV3-2) and TRBJ2-5, with a tentative D call TRBD1 (5 bases). Germline V gene lookup returns CDR1 LGHDT and CDR2 YNNKEL (reference sequence). CDR3 length: 16 amino acids. Between the trimmed V and J ends, which lost 4 bases and 3 bases, there was a span of 18 bases. This CDR3 reads CASSLLRQGREETQYF. In nucleotides, the CDR3 is TGTGCCAGCAGCCTTCTAAGGCAGGGCAGGGAAGAGACCCAGTACTTC.

This clone has a single count. This rearrangement joins TRBV6-5 to TRBJ1-2, with 7 bases identical to TRBD1. V was clipped by 6 bases and J by 4 bases; unmatched bases: 8. The CDR3 is made up of 14 amino acids. Germline lookup yields CDR1 MNHEY and CDR2 SVGAGI. The CDR3 sequence: CASRQGSGLYGYTF. CDR3 nucleotides: TGTGCCAGCAGACAGGGGTCGGGACTCTATGGCTACACCTTC.

The V and J genes are TRBV7-8 and TRBJ1-6; D unclear. V shed 4 bases and J shed 8 bases, with 12 bases lying between them. The germline CDR1 and CDR2 sequences are SGHVS and FQNEAQ. The CDR3 contains 14 residues. The CDR3 sequence is CASSSARRDSPLHF. CDR3 coding DNA: TGTGCCAGCAGCTCAGCGAGGCGGGATTCACCCCTCCACTTT.

This clone was seen more than once but under ten times. The chain employs TRBV18 and TRBJ1-3; D uncertain. Germline CDR1 reads KGHSH; CDR2 reads LQKENI. V lost 6 bases and J 0 bases, leaving 9 bases between the germline ends. The CDR3 loop spans 14 amino acids. The CDR3 reads CASSHASSGNTIYF. The CDR3 region has the DNA TGTGCCAGCTCCCATGCCAGCTCTGGAAACACCATATATTTT. The full variable domain, completed using reference TRBV18 and TRBJ1-3, is NAGVMQNPRHLVRRRGQEARLRCSPMKGHSHVYWYRQLPEEGLKFMVYLQKENIIDESGMPKERFSAEFPKEGPSILRIQQVVRGDSAAYFCASSHASSGNTIYFGEGSWLTVV.

The CDR3 DNA reads TGTGCCAGTAGTATAGCGGGGGGAACCTACGAGCAGTACTTC. It codes for CASSIAGGTYEQYF. This chain uses TRBV19 with TRBJ2-7, with 7 bases aligning to TRBD2. Germline-derived CDR1 and CDR2 are LNHDA and SQIVND (reference sequence). The V gene end was trimmed by 1 base and the J gene end by 2 bases; junction bases not matched to a gene: 2. There are 14 residues in the CDR3.

CDR3 region: CASSPWTSGRETQYF. CDR3 DNA: TGTGCCAGCAGTCCCTGGACTAGCGGGAGGGAGACCCAGTACTTC. The chain has TRBV6-2 or TRBV6-3 and TRBJ2-5; 14 nucleotides align to TRBD2. The CDR3 loop spans 15 amino acids. J gave up 5 bases and V 5 bases, and 4 bases lay outside the gene matches. The germline V gene encodes CDR1 MNHEY and CDR2 SVGEGT.

The chain is built from TRBV5-6 and TRBJ2-5; the D gene is possibly TRBD1 (5 bases). Trimming removed 1 base from V and 1 base from J, with 11 bases in between. CDR3 length: 15 residues. Germline CDR1 reads SGHDT; CDR2 reads YYEEEE. The CDR3 protein is CASSLSGSGQETQYF. The CDR3 nucleotides read TGTGCCAGCAGCTTGTCAGGGTCAGGCCAAGAGACCCAGTACTTC. The variable domain in full, completed from reference TRBV5-6 and TRBJ2-5, reads DAGVTQSPTHLIKTRGQQVTLRCSPKSGHDTVSWYQQALGQGPQFIFQYYEEEERQRGNFPDRFSGHQFPNYSSELNVNALLLGDSALYLCASSLSGSGQETQYFGPGTRLLVL.

This sequence joins TRBV2 and TRBJ2-5; no definite D call. CDR3 size: 13 residues. V was cut by 6 bases and J by 5 bases, with 13 bases left in between. The germline gives CDR1 SNHLY, CDR2 FYNNEI. The CDR3 here is CASRGRSGETQYF. The CDR3 DNA is TGTGCCAGCAGAGGTCGGTCCGGGGAGACCCAGTACTTC.

The rearrangement joins TRBV2 to TRBJ2-3; 9 positions agree with TRBD2. This CDR3 is built from 14 residues. V lost 9 bases, J lost 2 bases, and 6 bases stayed unmatched. Germline V gene lookup returns CDR1 SNHLY and CDR2 FYNNEI. Here the CDR3 DNA reads TGTGCCAGTCTAGTAGCGGGGGACACAGATACGCAGTATTTT. The encoded protein is CASLVAGDTDTQYF.

The chain uses TRBV2 and TRBJ1-2; TRBD1 aligns across 7 bases. The CDR3 loop spans 14 amino acids. The germline gives CDR1 SNHLY, CDR2 FYNNEI. V lost 0 bases, J lost 5 bases, and 3 bases stayed unmatched. The CDR3: CASSEAWDSYGYTF. For the CDR3, the DNA is TGTGCCAGCAGTGAAGCTTGGGACAGTTATGGCTACACCTTC.

The chain is built from TRBV7-9 and TRBJ2-6; weak D call: TRBD1 (6 bases). Germline V lookup: CDR1 SEHNR, CDR2 FQNEAQ (reference sequence). The ends were cut back, 10 bases at V and 4 bases at J, with 14 bases in the middle. This CDR3 is 14 amino acids long. CDR3 DNA: TGTGCCACATTCGCAGGGGTAGGGGCCAACGTCCTGACTTTC. It codes for CATFAGVGANVLTF. Full variable domain (rest looked up from reference TRBV7-9 and TRBJ2-6): DTGVSQNPRHKITKRGQNVTFRCDPISEHNRLYWYRQTLGQGPEFLTYFQNEAQLEKSRLLSDRFSAERPKGSFSTLEIQRTEQGDSAMYLCATFAGVGANVLTFGAGSRLTVL.

The V and J genes are TRBV2 and TRBJ1-2, with D unresolved. The CDR3 extends over 14 amino acids. Germline CDR1 reads SNHLY; CDR2 reads FYNNEI. The ends were cut back, 4 bases at V and 0 bases at J, with 9 bases in the middle. CDR3 region: CASSVQLPNYGYTF. The CDR3 bases are TGTGCCAGCAGTGTGCAGTTACCTAACTATGGCTACACCTTC.

The chain carries TRBV6-5 and TRBJ2-5; 8 bases fit TRBD2. The CDR3 totals 15 residues. V gave up 3 bases and J gave up 4 bases; unmatched junction bases: 7. The germline V gene encodes CDR1 MNHEY and CDR2 SVGAGI. CDR3 sequence (DNA): TGTGCCAGCAGTTATTACGGGGGGGCATTAGAGACCCAGTACTTC. As protein: CASSYYGGALETQYF.

The J gene is TRBJ2-7, the V gene TRBV7-9; 10 nucleotides agree with TRBD1. J gave up 4 bases and V 5 bases, and 8 bases lay outside the gene matches. The germline V gene has CDR1 SEHNR and CDR2 FQNEAQ (reference sequence). The length of the CDR3 is 15 residues. CDR3 loop: CASSPGQGVGYEQYF. The CDR3 DNA sequence: TGTGCCAGCAGCCCCGGACAGGGGGTCGGGTACGAGCAGTACTTC.